The sequence of this T cell receptor (beta chain) was determined in a study of blood T cell dynamics during melanoma immunotherapy. Germline V CDR1 and CDR2: PRHDT, FYEKMQ (reference sequence). Trimming cost V 0 bases and J 5 bases, with 2 bases left between them. This CDR3 comprises 12 residues. The assay was immunoSEQ multiplex PCR, and TCRdb's table has in-frame clones only and misses some. The top ten hold around 5.3% of the sample, which has fewer than 9,500 clones, roughly 84% seen once. The sample's time point: week 3, after first cycle of checkpoint inhibitor. Response was assessed by RECIST 1.1 at 12 weeks, except a couple of rapid progressors. Patients had no prior systemic cancer treatment, immunosuppressants or other active cancers.

This sequence joins TRBV13 and TRBJ1-5; D not resolved. The sequenced sample was blood, obtained from a patient treated with checkpoint blockade. This clonotype originated in a human donor with melanoma. The CDR3 is CASSLGDQPQHF. CDR3 coding DNA: TGTGCCAGCAGCTTAGGGGATCAGCCCCAGCATTTT.